This T cell receptor beta chain was obtained from a study of vaccination and CD4 T cells after COVID-19. Study overall: Two mRNA vaccine doses were given, either BNT162b2 or mRNA-1273.

To note about this clonotype: Its antigen is unidentified.

The Oncomine TCR Beta short-read assay was applied to DNA of cultured CD4+ T cells. TCRdb passed the PCR reads through MiXCR, listing each CDR3 protein once. The profile shows around 21,000 distinct CDR3 sequences, less than 65% of them singletons. The CDR3 has 14 amino acids. CDR1 and CDR2 (germline): DFQATT, SNEGSKA (reference sequence). V lost 3 bases to trimming and J lost 8 bases, with 19 bases between them. Treatment: roughly nine-day PBMC culture with coronavirus spike peptide pools or control peptides (ViraFEST assay). This clonotype was sampled from a human donor who had recovered from COVID-19. The chain carries TRBV20-1 and TRBJ1-2; the D is unclear. The source material was CD4+ T cells from blood, cultured in vitro, sampled after SARS-CoV-2 vaccination. The CDR3 region has the DNA TGCAGTGCTAGGCCCCCCGAAACCGGTGGCGGCTACACCTTC. Encoded protein: CSARPPETGGGYTF.